The present entry profiles one T cell receptor beta chain with its context. The antigen remains unidentified. Other DNA sequences in this sample translate to the same CDR3. The data are from a study of beta chain features in type 1 diabetes. Study conclusions and caveats: Among patients, naive, central memory and Treg TCRB repertoires appeared more similar than among healthy donors. Highly expressing activated T cells could be over-counted with a cDNA template. Researchers report that Type 1 diabetes patients had moderately but significantly shorter TCRB CDR3s across all four CD4+ subsets.

The whole isolated RNA underwent reverse transcription, so sequencing captured expressed TCRB transcripts. The study sequenced naive, central memory and regulatory T cell samples to an average of around 3.4 million reads. Assay: immunoSEQ multiplex PCR; the TCRdb copy retains only in-frame clones and omits some. The table shows 130,000 to 150,000 clones, with less than 15% occurring only once. The CDR3 sequence is 14 residues long. V was trimmed by 3 bases and J by 5 bases, leaving 13 bases between them. CDR1 and CDR2 from the germline V gene are MNHEY and SMNVEV (reference sequence). This receptor was identified in a man younger than 35 with type 1 diabetes. Sequencing was performed on central memory CD4+ T cells from blood. The gene calls are TRBV27 and TRBJ1-1; D is possibly TRBD1 (6 bases). The CDR3 bases are TGTGCCAGCAGTTTTTTACAGGGAGGGACTGAAGCTTTCTTT. It codes for CASSFLQGGTEAFF.